This TCR beta chain was captured in a study of PD-1 blockade in classical Hodgkin lymphoma. As regards this clone: Its target is unknown.

The assay was immunoSEQ multiplex PCR, and TCRdb's table has in-frame clones only and misses some. The sample holds tens of thousands of clones, 70% to 85% seen once. Time point defined: cycle 4 day 1 (C4D1), after five to seven weeks of nivolumab. Each patient experienced a relapse that followed autologous stem cell transplantation, and brentuximab vedotin exposure varied. Complete response, partial response or progressive disease constituted the best response categories observed. Germline CDR1 KGHSH, CDR2 LQKENI. This CDR3 spans 15 amino acids. The V segment lost 4 bases and the J segment 5 bases; nucleotides outside the gene matches: 5. Study-level points and caveats: Only CD4+ TCR diversity, not CD8+, had risen significantly by C4D1. The baseline diversity of complete responders showed similarity to that of newly diagnosed patients.

This chain links TRBV18 with TRBJ2-5; TRBD2 aligns across 12 bases. This specimen was peripheral blood mononuclear cells (PBMCs), taken before the fourth cycle of nivolumab. The sequence was collected from a human donor with classical Hodgkin lymphoma. CDR3 region: CASSRGTSGLETQYF. The CDR3 coding sequence is TGTGCCAGCTCACGGGGGACTAGCGGGTTGGAGACCCAGTACTTC.